The 25 T cell receptor beta chains listed next were all sequenced from one sample in a study of early T cells in non-severe SARS-CoV-2 infection. MiXCR, applied by TCRdb to the 5' RACE reads, yields one record per CDR3 protein. The sample holds just under 65,000 distinct CDR3 sequences; around 5.7% are singletons and the top ten take around 3.3%. Sample: whole blood, taken at baseline. The receptors here all came from an adult who was a healthcare worker with PCR-confirmed SARS-CoV-2 infection or an uninfected control (not recorded which).

This clonotype was recorded at least ten times. The chain links TRBV7-8 to TRBJ2-1; no reliable D call. Trimming cost V 0 bases and J 7 bases, with 7 bases left between them. The germline gives CDR1 SGHVS, CDR2 FQNEAQ. CDR3 length equals 13 residues. In DNA form, the CDR3 reads TGTGCCAGCAGCTTAGCAGAAGAAAATGAGCAGTTCTTC. Translating gives CASSLAEENEQFF.

This clonotype has only a few counts. As DNA, the CDR3 is TGTGCCAGTAGTACCCTGACAGGGGTGAAGATTGGCGGGGCCAACGTCCTGACTTTC. Its translation is CASSTLTGVKIGGANVLTF. This chain uses TRBV19 with TRBJ2-6; 8 bases agree with TRBD1. Germline V gene data show CDR1 as LNHDA and CDR2 as SQIVND (reference sequence). The CDR3 length is 19 residues. The V gene end was trimmed by 4 bases and the J gene end by 4 bases; junction bases not matched to a gene: 15.

This sequence joins TRBV12-3 or TRBV12-4 and TRBJ1-1; 10 positions agree with TRBD1. The CDR3 contains 13 residues. The ends lost 5 bases at V and 11 bases at J; junction bases unmatched: 8. The CDR3 coding sequence is TGTGCCAGCAGTCAGGGACAGGGGCTCAAGGCTTTCTTT. It codes for CASSQGQGLKAFF.

This clonotype has a count of ten or more. The chain links TRBV10-3 to TRBJ2-3; D remains unclear. Trimming removed 0 bases from V and 4 bases from J, with 11 bases in between. The CDR3 is 15 amino acids. Germline loops: CDR1 ENHRY, CDR2 SYGVKD. CDR3 amino acids: CAISESKDRSDTQYF. Written as DNA, the CDR3 is TGTGCCATCAGTGAGTCTAAGGATCGTTCAGATACGCAGTATTTT.

This clonotype has only a few counts. The chain recombines TRBV5-5 with TRBJ2-2; D ambiguous. V lost 1 base to trimming and J lost 3 bases, with 10 bases between them. There are 15 residues in the CDR3. The germline CDR1 and CDR2 sequences are SGHKS and YYEKEE (reference sequence). The chain's CDR3 is CASSLRLGDTGELFF. CDR3 DNA: TGTGCCAGCAGCTTGAGACTCGGAGACACCGGGGAGCTGTTTTTT.

CDR3 sequence reads: CASSAFYEQYF. The CDR3 DNA reads as TGTGCCAGCAGCGCCTTCTACGAGCAGTACTTC. The chain uses TRBV5-6 and TRBJ2-7, with D uncertain. The germline V gene has CDR1 SGHDT and CDR2 YYEEEE. The CDR3 has 11 amino acids. The V end was cut by 4 bases, the J end by 3 bases, with 5 bases between.

This clonotype was observed at least ten times. This chain joins TRBV20-1 and TRBJ1-2; no clear D gene. V was clipped by 3 bases and J by 8 bases, with 25 bases between them. Germline-derived CDR1 and CDR2 are DFQATT and SNEGSKA (reference sequence). This CDR3 is built from 16 residues. The CDR3 loop is CSASRTLTGISMGYTF. As DNA, the CDR3 is TGCAGTGCTAGTCGCACCTTGACGGGGATCTCTATGGGCTACACCTTC.

The chain combines TRBV20-1 with TRBJ1-6; no definite D call. The germline V gene encodes CDR1 DFQATT and CDR2 SNEGSKA (reference sequence). The V end was cut by 5 bases, the J end by 7 bases, with 9 bases between. The CDR3 totals 12 residues. CDR3 loop: CSALDVNSPLHF. Here the CDR3 DNA reads TGCAGTGCTTTGGACGTAAATTCACCCCTCCACTTT.

This clonotype was seen at least ten times. The gene calls are TRBV6-1 and TRBJ2-7, with D hard to call. Germline loops: CDR1 MNHNS, CDR2 SASEGT. Trimming cost V 2 bases and J 1 base, with 6 bases left between them. This CDR3 contains 13 residues. CDR3 coding DNA: TGTGCCAGCAGTGAATCAGTGTCCTACGAGCAGTACTTC. It encodes CASSESVSYEQYF.

The V gene is TRBV9, the J gene TRBJ2-3; D is possibly TRBD2 (5 bases). Trimming shortened V by 0 bases and J by 5 bases, and 13 bases separated the two germline ends. Looked up from germline, CDR1 is SGDLS and CDR2 is YYNGEE. CDR3 length: 15 amino acids. DNA of the CDR3: TGTGCCAGCAGCGTAGGGACCGTGGGAGAAGATACGCAGTATTTT. It codes for CASSVGTVGEDTQYF.

Ten or more counts support this clonotype. The chain is built from TRBV28 and TRBJ2-1; D not resolved. The CDR3 has 13 amino acids. V shed 6 bases and J shed 6 bases, with 12 bases lying between them. CDR1 is MDHEN and CDR2 is SYDVKM in the germline V gene. The CDR3 DNA reads TGTGCCAGCAGATTACTAAGTCCCAATGAGCAGTTCTTC. It specifies CASRLLSPNEQFF.

This clonotype has more than one count but fewer than ten. V gene TRBV19 combines with J gene TRBJ2-6; tentatively, D is TRBD1 or TRBD2 (7 bases each). The V gene lost 5 bases and the J gene lost 0 bases, with 11 bases spanning the gap. The germline V gene has CDR1 LNHDA and CDR2 SQIVND (reference sequence). This CDR3 has 16 amino acids. The CDR3 protein is CASSLRGGSGANVLTF. CDR3 sequence (DNA): TGTGCCAGTAGTCTCAGGGGGGGCTCTGGGGCCAACGTCCTGACTTTC.

This clonotype was seen more than once but under ten times. The chain has TRBV7-3 and TRBJ2-2, with 7 positions matching TRBD1. Germline values: CDR1 SGHTA, CDR2 FQGTGA. Trimming at V came to 5 bases and at J to 5 bases, leaving 11 bases not matched to a gene. The CDR3 has 16 residues. CDR3 amino acids: CASSLQRAGGTGELFF. The CDR3 DNA reads as TGTGCCAGCAGCCTACAGAGGGCAGGGGGTACCGGGGAGCTGTTTTTT.

The table lists this clonotype with a few counts. The genes are TRBV20-1 and TRBJ1-4, with unresolved D. V dropped 4 bases and J dropped 7 bases, with 13 bases sitting between them. The CDR3 sequence is 13 residues long. Germline assignment: CDR1 DFQATT and CDR2 SNEGSKA (reference sequence). This CDR3 is CSANSVSSEKLFF. The DNA of the CDR3 is TGCAGTGCTAACTCGGTTTCGAGTGAAAAACTGTTTTTT.

This clonotype has at least ten counts. This chain uses TRBV20-1 with TRBJ2-2, with D possibly being TRBD1 (6 bases). The CDR3 is 14 amino acids. Deletions cut 3 bases from V and 5 bases from J, with 13 bases between. Germline V gives CDR1 DFQATT, CDR2 SNEGSKA (reference sequence). The CDR3 is CSASRTAETGELFF. The DNA for the CDR3 is TGCAGTGCTAGCCGGACAGCGGAGACCGGGGAGCTGTTTTTT.

This clonotype was observed at least ten times. This chain joins TRBV7-2 and TRBJ2-3; TRBD1 aligns across 9 bases. Germline V gives CDR1 SGHTA, CDR2 FQGNSA. Trimming at V came to 6 bases and at J to 3 bases, leaving 7 bases not matched to a gene. This CDR3 contains 15 residues. CDR3: CASRTGTGKTDTQYF. In nucleotides, the CDR3 is TGTGCCAGCAGAACCGGGACAGGGAAGACAGATACGCAGTATTTT.

The table lists this clonotype with a few counts. The V call is TRBV7-2, the J call TRBJ1-6, with D tentatively TRBD1 (5 bases). Per the germline V gene, CDR1 is SGHTA and CDR2 is FQGNSA. V lost 1 base, J lost 7 bases, and 20 bases lay in between. The CDR3 covers 18 residues. CDR3 nucleotides: TGTGCCAGCAGCTTAGAGTTTTCGGGGGGAAGAAGAAATTCACCCCTCCACTTT. Amino acids: CASSLEFSGGRRNSPLHF.

This clonotype was counted at least ten times. The chain employs TRBV4-3 and TRBJ2-7; D perhaps matches TRBD1 (6 bases). V shed 0 bases and J shed 2 bases, with 14 bases lying between them. The germline V gene has CDR1 LGHNA and CDR2 YSLEER. The CDR3 totals 16 residues. CDR3 DNA: TGCGCCAGCAGCCAAGATCCAACAGGGATGACCTACGAGCAGTACTTC. This encodes CASSQDPTGMTYEQYF.

This clonotype has more than one count but fewer than ten. The rearrangement joins TRBV7-2 to TRBJ1-2; perhaps TRBD1 as D (5 bases). Germline V gene data show CDR1 as SGHTA and CDR2 as FQGNSA. V lost 5 bases and J 3 bases, leaving 16 bases between the germline ends. The CDR3 contains 15 residues. Here the CDR3 DNA reads TGTGCCAGCAGCCCAGTGACAGAAAACTACTATGGCTACACCTTC. Protein product: CASSPVTENYYGYTF.

This clonotype was picked up a small number of times. This chain uses TRBV9 with TRBJ2-5, with D tentatively TRBD1 or TRBD2 (5 bases each). Deletions cut 1 base from V and 4 bases from J, with 8 bases between. Per germline, CDR1 SGDLS and CDR2 YYNGEE. This CDR3 is built from 13 residues. CDR3 nucleotide sequence: TGTGCCAGCAGCGTATACGGGGCAGAGACCCAGTACTTC. This gives the protein CASSVYGAETQYF.

The sample holds many counts of this clonotype. The V gene is TRBV27, the J gene TRBJ1-2; D remains unclear. The V gene's germline CDR1 is MNHEY and CDR2 SMNVEV (reference sequence). V shed 5 bases and J shed 3 bases, with 10 bases lying between them. The CDR3 is made up of 13 amino acids. The CDR3 DNA sequence: TGTGCCAGCAGTAGAGACGGAGACTATGGCTACACCTTC. Protein product: CASSRDGDYGYTF.

The chain has TRBV28 and TRBJ2-3, with unresolved D. Looked up from germline, CDR1 is MDHEN and CDR2 is SYDVKM. This CDR3 has 13 amino acids. V was trimmed by 6 bases and J by 3 bases, leaving 10 bases between them. In DNA, the CDR3 is TGTGCCAGCAGCAGTTCTTTGACAGATACGCAGTATTTT. Translation gives CASSSSLTDTQYF.

This clonotype was observed a few times. The CDR3 nucleotides read TGCGCCAGCAGCTTGGCAAGCGGGCGATCTAATGAAAAACTGTTTTTT. This sequence encodes CASSLASGRSNEKLFF. J is TRBJ1-4 and V is TRBV5-1, with no clear D. Per germline, CDR1 SGHRS and CDR2 YFSETQ. Trimming shortened V by 0 bases and J by 3 bases, and 12 bases separated the two germline ends. CDR3 length: 16 residues.

This clonotype was detected a few times. The rearrangement links TRBV4-1 to TRBJ2-1; TRBD2 aligns across 8 bases. This CDR3 contains 16 residues. Germline values: CDR1 MGHRA, CDR2 YSYEKL. With 1 base clipped from V and 6 bases from J, the junction kept 8 bases outside the gene matches. As DNA, the CDR3 is TGCGCCAGCAGCCAAGTTTTCCAGCGGGAGAGCAATGAGCAGTTCTTC. This gives the protein CASSQVFQRESNEQFF.

The rearrangement uses TRBV4-2 and TRBJ2-5, with 7 bases aligning to TRBD2. Per germline, CDR1 LGHNA and CDR2 YNFKEQ. The CDR3 is 14 residues long. V dropped 4 bases and J dropped 2; count of bases not matched to a gene: 4. CDR3 in DNA: TGTGCCAGCAGCCCCGGGACTACACAAGAGACCCAGTACTTC. It codes for CASSPGTTQETQYF.